The sample holds one count of the clone carrying this T cell receptor (beta chain). Antigen specificity is unknown. This table comes from immunoSEQ multiplex PCR, and its TCRdb copy is limited to in-frame clones, with some not included. This sample carries over 35,000 clones, 85% to 95% of them seen once, and the ten largest clones take over 3%. Germline values: CDR1 SGHVS, CDR2 FQNEAQ. V was pared by 1 base and J by 2 bases, with 14 bases between. This CDR3 has 16 residues. This sample was taken from a study of cytomegalovirus exposure and HLA in healthy donors. Study details: The approximately 600 first-cohort repertoires shared a platform with the 130 or so validation repertoires, as reported in a later analysis.

Study findings and constraints: According to a later analysis, TCR clusters from the first cohort tended to co-occur in the roughly 130 validation repertoires. Despite most TCR sequences being rare, some public TCRs occurred in many donors.

This receptor was taken from a man between 18 and 35 years old in good health and CMV-seronegative. The J gene is TRBJ2-5, the V gene TRBV7-8; the D gene is possibly TRBD1 (6 bases). Sequencing was done on a sample of PBMCs. The CDR3 coding sequence is TGTGCCAGCAGCTTAGAAGGCGCCAGGGGACAAGAGACCCAGTACTTC. Translation gives CASSLEGARGQETQYF.